These T cell receptor beta chains were read from a single sample in a study of CD8 T cells in ankylosing spondylitis. TCRdb ran MiXCR on the 5' RACE reads and lists one entry per CDR3 protein. The table lists more than 600,000 distinct CDR3 sequences, roughly 20% of them singletons. Source material: blood, either unsorted or a sorted T cell fraction (not recorded which). The receptor set was obtained from a male donor with ankylosing spondylitis. CDR3s include the opening cysteine and the closing phenylalanine or tryptophan. A D gene is named only where the DNA matches it firmly. Only some rows state a clone size, as once, few, many or a class for expanded clones.

>TRBV4-3|TRBJ2-7|NA|TRBD1
TGCGCCAGCAGCCAGTGGACAGGAGGACTCTACGAGCAGTACTTC
CASSQWTGGLYEQYF
>TRBV4-2|TRBJ2-5|NA|NA
TGTGCCAGCGGGCAGACTAGTCGAGAGACCCAGTACTTC
CASGQTSRETQYF
>TRBV5-1|TRBJ2-7|few|NA
TGCGCCAGCAGTTCTACCGACAGGAAGACTTACGAGCAGTACTTC
CASSSTDRKTYEQYF
>TRBV20-1|TRBJ2-5|NA|TRBD1
TGCAGTGCTGGACAGGGGTTTGGGGTAGAGACCCAGTACTTC
CSAGQGFGVETQYF
>TRBV5-6|TRBJ1-2|few|NA
TGTGCCAGCAGCTTGGGCACTCTCTATGGCTACACCTTC
CASSLGTLYGYTF
>TRBV20-1|TRBJ2-7|few|NA
TGCAGTGCTAGGGACGGGGGCCGACTTGCCTACGAGCAGTACTTC
CSARDGGRLAYEQYF
>TRBV7-6|TRBJ2-2|few|NA
TGTGCCAGCAGCTTAGGATCGCAGGGATGGAACACCGGGGAGCTGTTTTTT
CASSLGSQGWNTGELFF
>TRBV5-1|TRBJ1-4|few|NA
TGCGCCAGCAGACCGGCACAGAACAATGAAAAACTGTTTTTT
CASRPAQNNEKLFF
>TRBV12-3/TRBV12-4|TRBJ2-1|NA|NA
TGTGCCAGCAGTTTCGCACGGGTCAATGAGCAGTTCTTC
CASSFARVNEQFF
>TRBV3-1|TRBJ1-2|NA|NA
TGTGCCAGCAGCCAAGAAGGGGTGAAGTATGGCTACACCTTC
CASSQEGVKYGYTF
>TRBV10-3|TRBJ1-6|few|TRBD1
TGTGCCATCAGTGAGGGGGACAGGGATTTTTCACCCCTCCACTTT
CAISEGDRDFSPLHF
>TRBV7-6|TRBJ2-7|NA|NA
TGTGCCAGCAGCTTAGCCTCAGGGGCTGAGCAGTACTTC
CASSLASGAEQYF
>TRBV10-3|TRBJ1-1|few|TRBD1
TGTGCCATCAGTGATCCCGACAGGGGCCGTGGCACTGAAGCTTTCTTT
CAISDPDRGRGTEAFF
>TRBV29-1|TRBJ1-2|few|NA
TGCAGCGTTGACACGAGGGGGGAGGCTAACGGCTACACCTTC
CSVDTRGEANGYTF
>TRBV6-1|TRBJ2-7|NA|TRBD1
TGTGCCAGCAGTCGGACAGGGAGTGGGGCCTACGAGCAGTACTTC
CASSRTGSGAYEQYF
>TRBV24-1|TRBJ2-5|few|TRBD2
TGTGCCACCGCGGGAGGAGCGGAAGAGACCCAGTACTTC
CATAGGAEETQYF
>TRBV7-9|TRBJ2-1|few|NA
TGTGCCAGCGGAGGGGGAATCACCCAATACAATGAGCAGTTCTTC
CASGGGITQYNEQFF
>TRBV3-1|TRBJ1-3|few|NA
TGTGCCAGCAGCCAAGGGTTCCGCCGCTCCTCTGGAAACACCATATATTTT
CASSQGFRRSSGNTIYF
>TRBV5-1|TRBJ2-1|NA|TRBD2
TGCGCCAGCAGCTTGGCCAGCGGGGTTCTCCCGAATGAGCAGTTCTTC
CASSLASGVLPNEQFF
>TRBV27|TRBJ2-1|NA|NA
TGTGCCAGCAGTACCCCGGGACCCTTGAATGAGCAGTTCTTC
CASSTPGPLNEQFF
>TRBV27|TRBJ1-2|few|TRBD1
TGTGCCAGCAGTCGTCTCTCATCACAGGGGACACATGGCTACACCTTC
CASSRLSSQGTHGYTF
>TRBV27|TRBJ1-6|NA|TRBD1
TGTGCCAGCAGTTACAGGGGAAATAATTCACCCCTCCACTTT
CASSYRGNNSPLHF
>TRBV7-9|TRBJ2-3|NA|TRBD1
TGTGCCAGCAGCTTTAGCAGGGGGCAGACAGATACGCAGTATTTT
CASSFSRGQTDTQYF
>TRBV18|TRBJ1-1|few|NA
TGTGCCAGCTCACCACTCTCCGACAACCGGGACACTGAAGCTTTCTTT
CASSPLSDNRDTEAFF
>TRBV10-3|TRBJ1-6|NA|NA
TGTGCCGTACGGTGGGGAAGCTATAATTCACCCCTCCACTTT
CAVRWGSYNSPLHF
>TRBV20-1|TRBJ2-1|many|NA
TGCAGTGCTGATGCAGGACCCCCGTTCTTC
CSADAGPPFF
>TRBV7-2|TRBJ2-5|NA|NA
TGTGCCAGCAGCCCTCCACGGACTCAACAAGAGACCCAGTACTTC
CASSPPRTQQETQYF
>TRBV5-1|TRBJ2-3|few|TRBD1
TGCGCCAGCAGCTTGGTAGGGGGCGCAGGACCAGATACGCAGTATTTT
CASSLVGGAGPDTQYF
>TRBV29-1|TRBJ2-1|NA|TRBD2
TGCAGCGTTGACGGACTAGCGGTCTACAATGAGCAGTTCTTC
CSVDGLAVYNEQFF
>TRBV15|TRBJ2-4|many|NA
TGTGCCACCAGCAGAGTAGACACTCTAGCCAAAAACATTCAGTACTTC
CATSRVDTLAKNIQYF
>TRBV29-1|TRBJ2-3|NA|NA
TGCAGCGTTGAGGCTCCTAGCACAGATACGCAGTATTTT
CSVEAPSTDTQYF
>TRBV29-1|TRBJ1-4|many|NA
TGCAGCGTTAGAAGTGCAACTAATGAAAAACTGTTTTTT
CSVRSATNEKLFF
>TRBV20-1|TRBJ2-5|few|TRBD2
TGCAGTGCTAGAGATCTGGTGACTAGCGGGCCCCCGGCCCAGTACTTC
CSARDLVTSGPPAQYF
>TRBV7-2|TRBJ2-7|few|NA
TGTGCCAGCAGCTTTGCACGGGGTGACTACGAGCAGTACTTC
CASSFARGDYEQYF
>TRBV3-1|TRBJ2-2|NA|TRBD2
TGTGCCAGCAGCCAAGATCGCGGGACTAGCGGGAGTAGGGTAGGCGGGGAGCTGTTTTTT
CASSQDRGTSGSRVGGELFF
>TRBV25-1|TRBJ2-3|NA|TRBD2
TGTGCCAGCCTCGGGGGGATCGAGGCAGATACGCAGTATTTT
CASLGGIEADTQYF
>TRBV12-3/TRBV12-4|TRBJ2-7|few|TRBD1
TGTGCCAGCACCTCGGGACAGGGCTACGAGCAGTACTTC
CASTSGQGYEQYF
>TRBV25-1|TRBJ2-1|NA|NA
TGTGCCAGCAGTGAATATCGACCAGACAATGAGCAGTTCTTC
CASSEYRPDNEQFF
>TRBV6-5|TRBJ2-1|few|NA
TGTGCCAGCAGTTACGCCCGGAGATACAATGAGCAGTTCTTC
CASSYARRYNEQFF
>TRBV5-1|TRBJ2-1|NA|TRBD2
TGCGCCAGCAGCTTTACTAGCGGGGTAACCTACAATGAGCAGTTCTTC
CASSFTSGVTYNEQFF
>TRBV25-1|TRBJ2-1|few|TRBD2
TGTGCCAGCAGTGTTTTCACCGGGACTAGTCGGAATGAGCAGTTCTTC
CASSVFTGTSRNEQFF
>TRBV20-1|TRBJ2-5|NA|NA
TGCAGTGCTAGAGACCAGGGTCTTCAAGAGACCCAGTACTTC
CSARDQGLQETQYF
>TRBV12-3/TRBV12-4|TRBJ1-1|few|NA
TGTGCCAGCACCCGCTCTATGACTGAAGCTTTCTTT
CASTRSMTEAFF
>TRBV7-9|TRBJ1-2|few|TRBD1
TGTGCCAGCAGCCCCAGGGAGGGGGCGCGGTATGGCTACACCTTC
CASSPREGARYGYTF
>TRBV12-3/TRBV12-4|TRBJ2-4|NA|TRBD1
TGTGCCAGCAGTCGACAGGGGTCCAAAAACATTCAGTACTTC
CASSRQGSKNIQYF
>TRBV12-3/TRBV12-4|TRBJ2-3|few|TRBD2
TGTGCCAGCAGTTTTAGCGGGGGGGCAACAGATACGCAGTATTTT
CASSFSGGATDTQYF
>TRBV11-2|TRBJ2-1|few|NA
TGTGCCAGCAGCTTCCAGCCGCCAGGGGTTAATCCCCTTGATAATGAGCAGTTCTTC
CASSFQPPGVNPLDNEQFF